This is a list of T cell receptor beta chains from one sample in a study of T cell changes during pregnancy in multiple sclerosis. TCRdb's table, derived via immunoSEQ multiplex PCR, lists solely in-frame clones and lacks some. The top ten clones hold approximately 0.49% of a sample with about 48,000 clones, approximately 95% of them seen once. The source was CD4+ T cells from peripheral blood mononuclear cells, collected in the first trimester of pregnancy. The source is a female donor with multiple sclerosis, enrolled in a pregnancy study. Both conserved end residues are part of each CDR3. Fields, in order: clone size, J gene, V gene, D gene, CDR3 protein, CDR3 DNA. The D gene is left open where the match is weak. Size is omitted from some rows. Given values are once, few, many or a class for expanded clones.

. | TRBJ1-2 | TRBV7-8 | . | CASSLKVEGRIYGYTF | TGTGCCAGCAGCTTAAAAGTAGAGGGGAGGATTTATGGCTACACCTTC
. | TRBJ1-2 | TRBV5-1 | TRBD1 | CASSLPTQGVDGYTF | TGCGCCAGCAGCTTGCCCACACAGGGGGTCGATGGCTACACCTTC
. | TRBJ2-6 | TRBV7-3 | . | CASSSSSGANVLTF | TGTGCCAGCAGCTCTAGCTCTGGGGCCAACGTCCTGACTTTC
. | TRBJ1-1 | TRBV13 | . | CASSSGALNTEAFF | TGTGCCAGCAGCTCAGGGGCCCTGAACACTGAAGCTTTCTTT
. | TRBJ2-3 | TRBV11-2 | . | CASSLGALGSTDTQYF | TGTGCCAGCAGCTTGGGAGCGTTGGGTAGCACAGATACGCAGTATTTT
. | TRBJ1-1 | TRBV19 | TRBD1 | CASSIQGVDTEAFF | TGTGCCAGTAGTATACAGGGGGTGGACACTGAAGCTTTCTTT
. | TRBJ1-2 | TRBV6-1 | . | CASSKGQPINYGYTF | TGTGCCAGCTCCAAGGGACAACCGATTAACTATGGCTACACCTTC
. | TRBJ2-1 | TRBV6-1 | . | CASSVNRASGYNEQFF | TGTGCCAGCAGTGTCAACAGGGCGTCCGGCTACAATGAGCAGTTCTTC
. | TRBJ2-1 | TRBV5-5 | TRBD2 | CASSLPGGGIYNEQFF | TGTGCCAGCAGCTTGCCCGGCGGGGGGATCTACAATGAGCAGTTCTTC
. | TRBJ2-5 | TRBV6-6 | . | CASSQALVETQYF | TGTGCCAGCAGTCAAGCCCTAGTCGAGACCCAGTACTTC
. | TRBJ2-7 | TRBV7-9 | TRBD1 | CASSPMDRADSYEQYF | TGTGCCAGCAGCCCAATGGACAGGGCAGACTCCTACGAGCAGTACTTC
. | TRBJ1-5 | TRBV19 | TRBD1 | CASRQGAGNQPQHF | TGTGCCAGTCGACAGGGGGCTGGCAATCAGCCCCAGCATTTT
. | TRBJ2-5 | TRBV6-1 | TRBD1 | CASSEARTGWETQYF | TGTGCCAGCAGTGAAGCTAGGACAGGGTGGGAGACCCAGTACTTC
. | TRBJ2-5 | TRBV5-1 | TRBD2 | CASRFGGEETQYF | TGCGCCAGCAGGTTTGGGGGGGAAGAGACCCAGTACTTC
. | TRBJ2-7 | TRBV10-1 | TRBD1 | CASSDAGTVIYEQYF | TGCGCCAGCTCGGACGCCGGGACAGTGATCTACGAGCAGTACTTC
. | TRBJ2-6 | TRBV5-6 | . | CASSLDQGTVSGANVLTF | TGTGCCAGCAGCTTGGACCAGGGCACGGTTTCTGGGGCCAACGTCCTGACTTTC
. | TRBJ1-1 | TRBV5-4 | . | CASSLQPLNTEAFF | TGTGCCAGCAGCTTACAGCCTTTGAACACTGAAGCTTTCTTT
. | TRBJ2-4 | TRBV10-3 | TRBD1 | CAIRGDRGENIQYF | TGTGCCATCAGGGGGGACAGGGGCGAAAACATTCAGTACTTC
. | TRBJ1-5 | TRBV9 | TRBD1 | CASTRTGDMGQPQHF | TGTGCCAGCACCAGGACAGGGGATATGGGTCAGCCCCAGCATTTT
once | TRBJ1-4 | TRBV10-3 | . | CAISESTREKLFF | TGTGCCATCAGTGAGTCGACAAGGGAAAAACTGTTTTTT
. | TRBJ1-4 | TRBV6-5 | . | CASSYAYATNEKLFF | TGTGCCAGCAGTTACGCCTACGCAACTAATGAAAAACTGTTTTTT
. | TRBJ1-2 | TRBV27 | TRBD1 | CASSPRGTGVPFGGYTF | TGTGCCAGCAGTCCAAGGGGGACAGGGGTACCATTTGGCGGCTACACCTTC
. | TRBJ2-3 | TRBV5-5 | TRBD2 | CASSLEGLAGADTQYF | TGTGCCAGCAGCTTGGAGGGACTAGCTGGGGCAGATACGCAGTATTTT
. | TRBJ2-7 | TRBV5-4 | TRBD2 | CASSGGTSGGYEQYF | TGTGCCAGCAGCGGAGGGACTAGCGGGGGCTACGAGCAGTACTTC
once | TRBJ2-7 | TRBV19 | . | CASSRGGSYEQYF | TGTGCCAGTAGTAGAGGGGGCTCCTACGAGCAGTACTTC
. | TRBJ1-6 | TRBV11-1 | . | CASSLQGYDSPLHF | TGTGCCAGCAGCTTACAGGGCTACGATTCACCCCTCCACTTT
. | TRBJ2-1 | TRBV30 | . | CAWSVRGFPREQFF | TGTGCCTGGAGTGTCCGGGGGTTTCCCCGGGAGCAGTTCTTC